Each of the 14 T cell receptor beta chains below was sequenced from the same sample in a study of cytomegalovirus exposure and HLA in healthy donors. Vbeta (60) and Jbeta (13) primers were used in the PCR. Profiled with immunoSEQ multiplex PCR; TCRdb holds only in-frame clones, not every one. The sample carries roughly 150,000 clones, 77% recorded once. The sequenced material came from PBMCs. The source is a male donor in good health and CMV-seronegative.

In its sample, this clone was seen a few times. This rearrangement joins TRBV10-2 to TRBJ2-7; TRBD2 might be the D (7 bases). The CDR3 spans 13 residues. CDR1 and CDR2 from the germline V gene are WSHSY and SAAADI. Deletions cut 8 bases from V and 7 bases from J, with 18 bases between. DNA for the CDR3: TGCGCCAGCGGGGGGGCTCTCCGGGAAGAGCAGTACTTC. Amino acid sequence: CASGGALREEQYF.

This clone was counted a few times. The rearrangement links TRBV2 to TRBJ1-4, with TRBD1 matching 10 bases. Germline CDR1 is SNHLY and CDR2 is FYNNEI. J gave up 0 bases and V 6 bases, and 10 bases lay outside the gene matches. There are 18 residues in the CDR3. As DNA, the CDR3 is TGTGCCAGCAGATCCGGGACAGGGGAACAGGCAACTAATGAAAAACTGTTTTTT. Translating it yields CASRSGTGEQATNEKLFF. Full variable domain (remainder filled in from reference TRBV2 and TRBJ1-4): EPEVTQTPSHQVTQMGQEVILRCVPISNHLYFYWYRQILGQKVEFLVSFYNNEISEKSEIFDDQFSVERPDGSNFTLKIRSTKLEDSAMYFCASRSGTGEQATNEKLFFGSGTQLSVL.

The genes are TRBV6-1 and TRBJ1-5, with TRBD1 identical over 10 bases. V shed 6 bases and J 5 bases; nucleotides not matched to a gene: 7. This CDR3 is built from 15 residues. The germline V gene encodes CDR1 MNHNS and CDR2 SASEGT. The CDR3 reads CASSPPTGGHQPQHF. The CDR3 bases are TGTGCCAGCAGCCCTCCGACAGGGGGCCATCAGCCCCAGCATTTT.

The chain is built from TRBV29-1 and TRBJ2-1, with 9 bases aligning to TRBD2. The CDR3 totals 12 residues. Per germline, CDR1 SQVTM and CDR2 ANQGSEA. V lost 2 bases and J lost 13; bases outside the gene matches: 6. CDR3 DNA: TGCAGCGTTGAATTCGGCGGGGGGGGCCAGTTCTTC. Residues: CSVEFGGGGQFF.

CDR3 sequence (DNA): TGTGCCAGCAGCCTACCTTCCTTACGACAGGGTTCCTTTGAAGCTTTCTTT. Protein sequence: CASSLPSLRQGSFEAFF. V usage is TRBV2 and J usage is TRBJ1-1; TRBD1 aligns across 7 bases. V shed 6 bases, J shed 7 bases, and the junction held 20 bases outside the gene matches. Germline loops: CDR1 SNHLY, CDR2 FYNNEI. This CDR3 has 17 amino acids.

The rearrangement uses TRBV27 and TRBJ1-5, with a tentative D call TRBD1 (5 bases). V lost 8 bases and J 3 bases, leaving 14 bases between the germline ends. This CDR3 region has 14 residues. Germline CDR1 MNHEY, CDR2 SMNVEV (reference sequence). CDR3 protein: CASAAGDNNQPQHF. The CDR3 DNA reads TGTGCCAGCGCTGCGGGGGATAACAATCAGCCCCAGCATTTT.

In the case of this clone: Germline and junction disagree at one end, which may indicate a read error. Written as DNA, the CDR3 is TGTTCCAGCGGCCACGGGAATACGCAGTATTTT. This encodes CSSGHGNTQYF. The chain joins TRBV7-3 to TRBJ2-3; D may be TRBD2 (5 bases). The CDR3 loop spans 11 amino acids. Germline CDR1 and CDR2: SGHTA and FQGTGA.

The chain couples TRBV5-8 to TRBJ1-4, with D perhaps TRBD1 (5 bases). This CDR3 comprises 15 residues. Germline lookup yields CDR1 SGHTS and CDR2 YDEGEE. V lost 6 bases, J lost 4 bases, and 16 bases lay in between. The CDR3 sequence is CASTVEGRNNEKLFF. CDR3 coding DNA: TGTGCCAGCACCGTGGAGGGACGGAATAATGAAAAACTGTTTTTT.

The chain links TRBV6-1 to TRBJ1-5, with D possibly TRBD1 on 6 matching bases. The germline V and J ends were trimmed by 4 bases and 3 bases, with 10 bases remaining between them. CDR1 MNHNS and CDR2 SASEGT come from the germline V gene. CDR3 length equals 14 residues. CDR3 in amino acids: CASSGTAHNQPQHF. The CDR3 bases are TGTGCCAGCAGTGGGACAGCACACAATCAGCCCCAGCATTTT.

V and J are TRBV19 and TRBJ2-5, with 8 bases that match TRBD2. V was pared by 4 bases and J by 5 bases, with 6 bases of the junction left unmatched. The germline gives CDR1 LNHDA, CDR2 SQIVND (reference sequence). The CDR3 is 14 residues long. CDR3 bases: TGTGCCAGTAGTAACCGGGGGGGAAGGGAGACCCAGTACTTC. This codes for CASSNRGGRETQYF.

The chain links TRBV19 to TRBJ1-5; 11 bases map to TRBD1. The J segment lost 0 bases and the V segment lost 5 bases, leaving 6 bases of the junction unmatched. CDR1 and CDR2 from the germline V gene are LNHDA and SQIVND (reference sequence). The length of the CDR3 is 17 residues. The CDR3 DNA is TGTGCCAGTAGTGGGACAGGGGGATATAATAGCAATCAGCCCCAGCATTTT. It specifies CASSGTGGYNSNQPQHF. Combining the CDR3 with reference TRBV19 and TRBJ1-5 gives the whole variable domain DGGITQSPKYLFRKEGQNVTLSCEQNLNHDAMYWYRQDPGQGLRLIYYSQIVNDFQKGDIAEGYSVSREKKESFPLTVTSAQKNPTAFYLCASSGTGGYNSNQPQHFGDGTRLSIL.

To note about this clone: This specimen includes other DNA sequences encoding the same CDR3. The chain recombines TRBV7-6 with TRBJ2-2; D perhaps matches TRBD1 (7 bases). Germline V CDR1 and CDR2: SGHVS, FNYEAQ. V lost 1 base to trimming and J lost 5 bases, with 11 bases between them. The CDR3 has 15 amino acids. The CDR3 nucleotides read TGTGCCAGCAGCTTAGGCTCAGGGGGGACCGGGGAGCTGTTTTTT. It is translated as CASSLGSGGTGELFF.

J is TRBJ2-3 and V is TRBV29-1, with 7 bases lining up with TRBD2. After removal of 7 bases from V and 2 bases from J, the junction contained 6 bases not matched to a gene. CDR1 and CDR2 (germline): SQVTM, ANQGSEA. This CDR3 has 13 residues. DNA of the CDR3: TGCAGCGCAGGACTAGTGAACACAGATACGCAGTATTTT. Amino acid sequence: CSAGLVNTDTQYF.

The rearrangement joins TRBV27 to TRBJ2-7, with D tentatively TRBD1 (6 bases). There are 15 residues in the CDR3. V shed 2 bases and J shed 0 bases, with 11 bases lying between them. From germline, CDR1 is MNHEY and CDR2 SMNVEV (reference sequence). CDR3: CASSLRTGPSYEQYF. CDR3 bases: TGTGCCAGCAGTTTAAGAACAGGGCCCTCCTACGAGCAGTACTTC.